A selection of T cell receptor beta chains follows, all from one sample in a study of neurological immune-mediated disorders. TCRdb reanalysed the 5' RACE reads using MiXCR and keeps one entry per CDR3 protein. The sample shows more than 100,000 distinct CDR3 sequences, 11% of them seen only once. The sequencing input was PBMCs. The receptors shown here come from a female donor with HTLV-1-associated myelopathy (HAM/TSP). Both conserved end residues are part of each CDR3. The D gene is left open where the match is weak. Where a row states a size, it is once, few, many or the class of an expanded clone; other rows omit it.

J gene	V gene	clone size	D gene	CDR3 protein	CDR3 DNA
TRBJ2-7	TRBV5-1	many	NA	CASSLLSTSSYEQYF	TGCGCCAGCAGCTTACTCTCCACCAGCTCCTACGAGCAGTACTTC
TRBJ2-5	TRBV12-3/TRBV12-4	many	NA	CASTHTDKETQYF	TGTGCCAGCACCCATACAGATAAGGAGACCCAGTACTTC
TRBJ1-1	TRBV5-5	many	NA	CASTKEGGNTEAFF	TGTGCCAGCACCAAGGAGGGGGGAAACACTGAAGCTTTCTTT
TRBJ2-3	TRBV4-1	many	TRBD1	CASSQGARQGAADTQYF	TGCGCCAGCAGCCAAGGGGCCAGACAGGGGGCAGCAGATACGCAGTATTTT
TRBJ1-5	TRBV20-1	many	TRBD1	CSASLGQSNQPQHF	TGCAGTGCTAGCTTGGGACAGAGCAATCAGCCCCAGCATTTT
TRBJ2-1	TRBV20-1	many	TRBD2	CSASSGGAGNEQFF	TGCAGTGCTTCTAGCGGGGGGGCGGGAAATGAGCAGTTCTTC
TRBJ1-5	TRBV6-1	many	NA	CASSIETHQPQHF	TGTGCCAGCAGTATAGAGACCCATCAGCCCCAGCATTTT
TRBJ2-6	TRBV11-2	NA	NA	CASSLAKIGANVLTF	TGTGCCAGCAGCTTAGCGAAGATTGGGGCCAACGTCCTGACTTTC
TRBJ1-1	TRBV10-3	many	NA	CASGGLNTEAFF	TGTGCCTCGGGAGGGTTGAACACTGAAGCTTTCTTT
TRBJ2-7	TRBV20-1	many	TRBD2	CSARGTLAGNYEQYF	TGCAGTGCTAGAGGGACCCTAGCGGGGAACTACGAGCAGTACTTC
TRBJ1-2	TRBV20-1	NA	NA	CSVTFSSNYGYTF	TGCAGTGTTACTTTTAGCAGCAACTATGGCTACACCTTC
TRBJ2-3	TRBV5-1	once	NA	CASSPLGQTPTDTQYF	TGCGCCAGCAGCCCACTCGGACAGACACCCACAGATACGCAGTATTTT
TRBJ1-2	TRBV14	NA	NA	CASRLEGVNGYTF	TGTGCCAGCCGACTGGAGGGGGTAAACGGCTACACCTTC
TRBJ1-3	TRBV13	many	NA	CASSLDSSSGNTIYF	TGTGCCAGCAGCTTAGACAGCAGCTCTGGAAACACCATATATTTT
TRBJ1-5	TRBV5-1	many	TRBD1	CASSKGTGLNQPQHF	TGCGCCAGCAGCAAAGGGACAGGGCTCAATCAGCCCCAGCATTTT
TRBJ1-2	TRBV5-1	many	NA	CASSLATGIYGYTF	TGCGCCAGCAGCTTGGCCACAGGGATTTATGGCTACACCTTC
TRBJ2-2	TRBV7-2	many	NA	CASSLAGYTGELFF	TGTGCCAGCAGCTTAGCAGGCTACACCGGGGAGCTGTTTTTT
TRBJ2-7	TRBV6-6	many	TRBD1	CASSSGQGNTYEQYF	TGTGCCAGCAGTTCGGGACAGGGGAACACCTACGAGCAGTACTTC
TRBJ2-1	TRBV18	NA	NA	CASSPWTGNSEQFF	TGTGCCAGCTCACCATGGACGGGTAATAGTGAGCAGTTCTTC
TRBJ2-1	TRBV5-1	many	TRBD2	CASSLMGGGLLNEQFF	TGCGCCAGCAGCTTGATGGGCGGGGGGCTTCTAAATGAGCAGTTCTTC
TRBJ2-2	TRBV29-1	many	TRBD1	CSATSGTGNTGELFF	TGCAGCGCTACTTCCGGGACAGGAAACACCGGGGAGCTGTTTTTT
TRBJ1-3	TRBV12-3/TRBV12-4	many	TRBD1	CATGQGVINTIYF	TGTGCCACCGGACAGGGCGTTATAAACACCATATATTTT
TRBJ1-1	TRBV6-2/TRBV6-3	many	TRBD1	CASLRYRGSTEAFF	TGTGCCAGCCTCCGATACAGGGGAAGCACTGAAGCTTTCTTT
TRBJ2-5	TRBV5-1	many	NA	CASSGGTGTQETQYF	TGCGCCAGCAGCGGGGGCACAGGAACCCAAGAGACCCAGTACTTC
TRBJ1-1	TRBV20-1	many	NA	CSASEAFF	TGCAGTGCTTCGGAAGCTTTCTTT
TRBJ2-3	TRBV20-1	many	NA	CSGTSTSTDTQYF	TGCAGCGGGACATCCACTAGCACAGATACGCAGTATTTT
TRBJ2-2	TRBV9	many	NA	CASSVFPAGGPTGELFF	TGTGCCAGCAGCGTATTCCCCGCGGGCGGCCCCACCGGGGAGCTGTTTTTT
TRBJ2-1	TRBV28	many	TRBD1	CASSSTGTVYNEQFF	TGTGCCAGCAGTTCCACCGGGACAGTATACAATGAGCAGTTCTTC
TRBJ2-3	TRBV20-1	many	NA	CSARTQGPRTDTQYF	TGCAGTGCTCGGACCCAGGGCCCTCGCACAGATACGCAGTATTTT
TRBJ2-3	TRBV5-5	many	TRBD2	CASSFTGTSGGDPTDTQYF	TGTGCCAGCAGCTTTACCGGGACTAGCGGGGGGGACCCCACAGATACGCAGTATTTT
TRBJ1-2	TRBV28	many	NA	CASSLGAYSYGYTF	TGTGCCAGCAGTTTAGGGGCTTATAGCTATGGCTACACCTTC
TRBJ2-3	TRBV5-1	many	TRBD2	CASSPGTSKDTQYF	TGCGCCAGCAGCCCCGGGACTAGCAAAGATACGCAGTATTTT
TRBJ2-7	TRBV11-2	many	NA	CASSLGSGRGYEQYF	TGTGCCAGCAGCCTTGGGTCGGGACGAGGGTACGAGCAGTACTTC
TRBJ2-1	TRBV6-4	many	TRBD1	CASSDSGQGAGNEQFF	TGTGCCAGCAGTGACTCGGGACAGGGGGCTGGCAATGAGCAGTTCTTC